This TCR beta chain was observed in a study of blood T cells in healthy people across ages. This clonotype was detected only a few times. The CDR3 is made up of 13 amino acids. Per the germline V gene, CDR1 is MNHNS and CDR2 is SASEGT. V was pared by 4 bases and J by 5 bases, with 2 bases of the junction left unmatched. A second about 7 to 12 cycle PCR used barcoded and J-beta primers. Via MiXCR, TCRdb re-called the 5' RACE reads, giving one row per CDR3 protein. This sample has approximately 770,000 distinct CDR3 sequences; 58% occur once, and the top ten carry approximately 23%. The chain couples TRBV6-1 to TRBJ1-5; 7 bases match TRBD1. The specimen was blood. The clonotype originates from a man younger than 45 in good health. CDR3 nucleotide sequence: TGTGCCAGCAGTGTTCAGGGGGATCAGCCCCAGCATTTT. Translation gives CASSVQGDQPQHF.